This T cell receptor (beta chain) was sequenced for a study of blood T cell repertoires in COVID-19. Background on the study: Whether acute or convalescent, the COVID-19 samples came from the United States, Italy and Spain. Nucleic acid was either cDNA or gDNA, and it came from T cells, B-cell-depleted T cells, or PBMCs.

Looked up from germline, CDR1 is MNHEY and CDR2 is SMNVEV (reference sequence). Losses at the gene ends were 6 bases for V and 7 bases for J; bases not matched to a gene: 9. The length of the CDR3 is 13 residues. Generated by immunoSEQ multiplex PCR, the TCRdb table keeps only in-frame clones and is missing some. The profile shows fewer than 45,000 clones, over 80% of them singletons. This clone was seen only once. Source material: peripheral blood. The clonotype was recovered from a woman aged 35 to 49 with acute or convalescent COVID-19. This rearrangement joins TRBV27 to TRBJ2-7, with 7 bases matching TRBD1. CDR3 coding DNA: TGTGCCAGCAGCATGACAGGGACGCGGGAGCAGTACTTC. The encoded protein is CASSMTGTREQYF.